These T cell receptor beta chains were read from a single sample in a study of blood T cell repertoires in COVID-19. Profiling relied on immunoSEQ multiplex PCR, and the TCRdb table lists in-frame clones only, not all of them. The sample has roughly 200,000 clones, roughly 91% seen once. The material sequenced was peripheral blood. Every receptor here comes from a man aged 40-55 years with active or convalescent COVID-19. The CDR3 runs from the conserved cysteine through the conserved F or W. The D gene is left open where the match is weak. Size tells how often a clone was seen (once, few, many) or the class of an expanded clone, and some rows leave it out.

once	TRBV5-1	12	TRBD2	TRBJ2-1	CASSTGTREQFF	TGCGCCAGCAGCACCGGGACTAGGGAGCAGTTCTTC
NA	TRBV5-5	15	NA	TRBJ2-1	CASSSGSSSYNEQFF	TGTGCCAGCAGTTCGGGGTCCTCCTCCTACAATGAGCAGTTCTTC
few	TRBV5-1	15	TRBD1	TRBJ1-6	CASSYGDRPNSPLHF	TGCGCCAGCAGCTATGGGGACAGGCCCAATTCACCCCTCCACTTT
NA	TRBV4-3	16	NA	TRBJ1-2	CASSQDAQGNFYGYTF	TGCGCCAGCAGCCAAGACGCGCAGGGAAATTTCTATGGCTACACCTTC
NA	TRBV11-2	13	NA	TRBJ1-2	CASSPVQGYGYTF	TGTGCCAGCAGCCCCGTTCAGGGATATGGCTACACCTTC
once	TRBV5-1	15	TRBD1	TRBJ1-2	CASSESTGAVGGYTF	TGCGCCAGCAGCGAATCGACAGGGGCGGTTGGTGGCTACACCTTC
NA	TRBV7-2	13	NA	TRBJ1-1	CASSRTGHGDAFF	TGTGCCAGCAGCCGTACAGGGCATGGGGATGCTTTCTTT
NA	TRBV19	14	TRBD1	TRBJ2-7	CASSMRQGHDEQYF	TGTGCCAGTAGTATGAGACAGGGTCACGACGAGCAGTACTTC
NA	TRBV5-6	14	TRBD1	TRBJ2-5	CASSLVQGRETQYF	TGTGCCAGCAGCTTGGTACAGGGGCGAGAGACCCAGTACTTC
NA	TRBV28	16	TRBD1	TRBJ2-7	CASSLGPGTGGHEQYF	TGTGCCAGCAGTTTAGGGCCTGGGACAGGGGGCCACGAGCAGTACTTC
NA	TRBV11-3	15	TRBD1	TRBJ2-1	CASSVGQGAYNEQFF	TGTGCCAGCAGCGTTGGACAGGGGGCCTACAATGAGCAGTTCTTC
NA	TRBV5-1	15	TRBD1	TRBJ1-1	CASSETTGSNTEAFF	TGCGCCAGCAGCGAGACGACAGGGAGCAACACTGAAGCTTTCTTT
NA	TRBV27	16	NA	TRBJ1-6	CASSLRRQINNSPLHF	TGTGCCAGCAGTTTAAGGCGGCAGATTAACAATTCACCCCTCCACTTT
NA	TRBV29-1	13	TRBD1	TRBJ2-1	CSADRASYNEQFF	TGCAGCGCTGACAGGGCTTCCTACAATGAGCAGTTCTTC
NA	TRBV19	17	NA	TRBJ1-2	CASSIDQDSYINYGYTF	TGTGCCAGTAGTATAGATCAAGACAGCTATATTAACTATGGCTACACCTTC
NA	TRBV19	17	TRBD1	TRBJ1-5	CASSIDAGTGWNQPQHF	TGTGCCAGTAGTATAGATGCAGGGACAGGGTGGAATCAGCCCCAGCATTTT
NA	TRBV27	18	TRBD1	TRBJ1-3	CASSLSTPGGHSGNTIYF	TGTGCCAGCAGTTTATCGACCCCAGGGGGCCACTCTGGAAACACCATATATTTT